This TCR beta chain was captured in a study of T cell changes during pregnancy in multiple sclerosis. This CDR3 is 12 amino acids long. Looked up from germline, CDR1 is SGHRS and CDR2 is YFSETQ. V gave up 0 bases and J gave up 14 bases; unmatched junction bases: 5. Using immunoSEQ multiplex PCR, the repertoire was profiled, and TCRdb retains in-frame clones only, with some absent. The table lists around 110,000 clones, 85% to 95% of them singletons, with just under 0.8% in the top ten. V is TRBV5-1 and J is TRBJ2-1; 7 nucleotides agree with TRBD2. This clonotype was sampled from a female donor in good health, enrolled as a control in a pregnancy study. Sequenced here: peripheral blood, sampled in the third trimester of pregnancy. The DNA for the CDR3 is TGCGCCAGCAGCTTGGACCGACGGGGGGAGTTCTTC. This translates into CASSLDRRGEFF.